This T cell receptor (beta chain) was profiled in a study of human T cells and chemical hapten exposure. CDR1 is SGHTA and CDR2 is FQGNSA in the germline V gene. The CDR3 has 16 residues. The V and J ends lost 2 bases and 2 bases respectively, with 13 bases between them. TCRdb fed the RACE reads into MiXCR, producing one record per CDR3 protein. Here the sample spans roughly 38,000 distinct CDR3 sequences, under 5% being singletons. This sample's time point: patch test 1, 2 weeks after DPC sensitization. This sample's treatment: therapeutic diphenylcyclopropenone sensitization with weekly scalp DPC. Someone pulled total RNA out of unfractionated whole blood. Suited to DPC and affected by alopecia, the donors ranged from 18 to 70 years old. This clonotype was seen ten or more times.

This TCR was sampled from a man aged 45-65 years with alopecia areata. Some clones in this sample may be carry-over from other donors' samples. The material was whole blood, obtained in connection with sensitization to the hapten diphenylcyclopropenone (DPC). This chain joins TRBV7-2 and TRBJ2-1; unclear D gene. The CDR3 spells CASSLLSGGAYNEQFF. Here the CDR3 DNA reads TGTGCCAGCAGCTTATTGTCGGGCGGAGCCTACAATGAGCAGTTCTTC.